Described below is a single T cell receptor (beta chain) sequence and its context. This clone was detected only a few times. The antigen it recognizes is unknown. Base qualities are not provided; no much larger clone lies one nucleotide away. The data belong to a study of blood T cell repertoires in COVID-19 (dated by TCRdb to between 2020 and 2021). Background for the entire study: The collaborator samples originated in the United States, Italy and Spain and spanned the acute and convalescent phases of COVID-19. Samples were obtained from the ongoing ImmuneRACE study (first 160 participants) and from 1,254 subjects provided by 6 global collaborators. The prospective study material was composed of cDNA or gDNA derived from T cells, B-cell-depleted T cells, or PBMCs. The repertoires were released in a freely available public database meant as a resource for research on the immune response to SARS-CoV-2. A de-identified subject ID, COVID-19 status, age in years and sex were almost always included in the sample metadata. Where HLA class I and class II types were available, the types were taken from metadata supplied by the sample provider, not from assay-based typing. The dataset comprised deeply sampled blood TCRbeta repertoires from subjects exposed to, actively infected with, or recovered from COVID-19. The investigation overall reported the following: How much clinical and demographic metadata was included differed by source and by participant, and the metadata was provided uncurated.

The CDR3, from cysteine to phenylalanine, totals 12 residues. Only CDR3 DNA remains: 36 bases, in frame from the first base. The germline V gene (reference sequence) gives CDR1 as PRHDT and CDR2 as FYEKMQ. V drops 2 bases and J drops 5 bases, leaving 7 bases in between. The immunoSEQ Assay, a bias-controlled multiplex PCR, was used to amplify TCRbeta CDR3 regions from genomic DNA. Concerning the study's data processing: Nucleated cell counts per sample were estimated from amplification of reference gene primers within the assay. To quantify the absolute abundance of each unique TCRbeta CDR3 rearrangement, sequence reads were collapsed and filtered. Productive Simpson clonality was computed per sample as the square root of Simpson's diversity index over productive rearrangements. TCRdb took this table from immuneACCESS and kept in-frame rearrangements with V and J called. Such tables lack part of the clones; where checked against another copy, unresolved V genes explain under half of the gap, and the rest is unexplained. D and trimming come from the DNA, and the V and J calls and clone size come from that table. The sample records under 100,000 clones, roughly 92% of which are singletons. Approximately 6.3% of the sample rests with the top ten.

Whole blood was collected in K2EDTA tubes by collaborating institutions according to the institutions' own protocols. For TCRbeta analysis, collaborators shipped samples as frozen whole blood, isolated PBMCs, or DNA extracted from either of those sample types. Recombination connected TRBV13 to TRBJ2-7; D gene: possibly TRBD2, on 5 matching bases. The sequenced material came from peripheral blood. The clonotype originates from a woman in her sixties with active COVID-19. CDR3 sequence: CASSLRGNEQYF. The nucleotide sequence reads TGTGCCAGCAGCTTACGGGGAAACGAGCAGTACTTC. The entire variable domain, with the stretches around the CDR3 drawn from the reference TRBV13 and TRBJ2-7 proteins, is AAGVIQSPRHLIKEKRETATLKCYPIPRHDTVYWYQQGPGQDPQFLISFYEKMQSDKGSIPDRFSAQQFSDYHSELNMSSLELGDSALYFCASSLRGNEQYFGPGTRLTVT.